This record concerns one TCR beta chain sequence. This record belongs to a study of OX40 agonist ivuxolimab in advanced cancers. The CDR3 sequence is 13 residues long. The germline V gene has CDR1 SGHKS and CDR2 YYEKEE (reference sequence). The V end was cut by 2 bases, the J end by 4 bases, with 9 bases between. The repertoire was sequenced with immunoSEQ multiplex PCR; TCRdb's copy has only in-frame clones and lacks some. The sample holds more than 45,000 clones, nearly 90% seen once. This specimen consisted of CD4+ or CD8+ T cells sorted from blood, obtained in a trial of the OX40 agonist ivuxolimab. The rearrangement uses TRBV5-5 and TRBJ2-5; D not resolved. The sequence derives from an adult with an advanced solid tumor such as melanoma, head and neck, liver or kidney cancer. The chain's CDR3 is CASSFAVGETQYF. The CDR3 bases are TGTGCCAGCAGCTTCGCTGTCGGAGAGACCCAGTACTTC.